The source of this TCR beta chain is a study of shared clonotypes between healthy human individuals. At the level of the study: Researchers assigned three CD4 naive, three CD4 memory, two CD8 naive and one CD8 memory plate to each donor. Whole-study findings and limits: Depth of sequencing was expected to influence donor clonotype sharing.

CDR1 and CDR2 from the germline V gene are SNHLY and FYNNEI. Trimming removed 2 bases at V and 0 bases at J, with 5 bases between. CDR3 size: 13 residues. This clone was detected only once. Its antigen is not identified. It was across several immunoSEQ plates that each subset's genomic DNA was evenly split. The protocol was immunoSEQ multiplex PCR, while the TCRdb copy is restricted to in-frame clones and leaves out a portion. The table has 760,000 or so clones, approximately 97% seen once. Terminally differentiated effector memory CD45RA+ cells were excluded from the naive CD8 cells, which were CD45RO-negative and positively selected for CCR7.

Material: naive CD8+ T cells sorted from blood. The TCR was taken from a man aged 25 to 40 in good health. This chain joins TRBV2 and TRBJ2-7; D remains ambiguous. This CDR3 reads CASSETVSYEQYF. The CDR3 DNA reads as TGTGCCAGCAGTGAAACGGTCTCCTACGAGCAGTACTTC.